Reported below is one T cell receptor (beta chain). Its antigen is as yet unknown. These data originate in a study of T cells expressing NK-cell markers. Study overall: Of eight sequenced donors, seven were HCMV-seropositive and one HCMV-seronegative.

Study-level points and caveats: Several of the donors carried dominant NKG2C+ clonotypes that took up about 1.0-7.5% of their CD8+ T cells.

Germline V gene sequence: CDR1 SGDLS, CDR2 YYNGEE. The length of the CDR3 is 14 residues. One entry per CDR3 protein, without DNA, is what TCRdb gives after re-calling the 5' RACE reads. The listing records about 450,000 distinct CDR3 sequences. This TCR came from a woman between 18 and 75 years old in good health. The chain couples TRBV9 to TRBJ2-1; with no DNA, the TCRdb D assignment of TRBD1 cannot be verified. What was sequenced was blood T cells: a sorted CD56 or NKG2C T cell subset, CD4+ or CD8+ T cells, or bulk PBMC T cells (not recorded which). This CDR3 reads CASSVAGDYNEQFF.